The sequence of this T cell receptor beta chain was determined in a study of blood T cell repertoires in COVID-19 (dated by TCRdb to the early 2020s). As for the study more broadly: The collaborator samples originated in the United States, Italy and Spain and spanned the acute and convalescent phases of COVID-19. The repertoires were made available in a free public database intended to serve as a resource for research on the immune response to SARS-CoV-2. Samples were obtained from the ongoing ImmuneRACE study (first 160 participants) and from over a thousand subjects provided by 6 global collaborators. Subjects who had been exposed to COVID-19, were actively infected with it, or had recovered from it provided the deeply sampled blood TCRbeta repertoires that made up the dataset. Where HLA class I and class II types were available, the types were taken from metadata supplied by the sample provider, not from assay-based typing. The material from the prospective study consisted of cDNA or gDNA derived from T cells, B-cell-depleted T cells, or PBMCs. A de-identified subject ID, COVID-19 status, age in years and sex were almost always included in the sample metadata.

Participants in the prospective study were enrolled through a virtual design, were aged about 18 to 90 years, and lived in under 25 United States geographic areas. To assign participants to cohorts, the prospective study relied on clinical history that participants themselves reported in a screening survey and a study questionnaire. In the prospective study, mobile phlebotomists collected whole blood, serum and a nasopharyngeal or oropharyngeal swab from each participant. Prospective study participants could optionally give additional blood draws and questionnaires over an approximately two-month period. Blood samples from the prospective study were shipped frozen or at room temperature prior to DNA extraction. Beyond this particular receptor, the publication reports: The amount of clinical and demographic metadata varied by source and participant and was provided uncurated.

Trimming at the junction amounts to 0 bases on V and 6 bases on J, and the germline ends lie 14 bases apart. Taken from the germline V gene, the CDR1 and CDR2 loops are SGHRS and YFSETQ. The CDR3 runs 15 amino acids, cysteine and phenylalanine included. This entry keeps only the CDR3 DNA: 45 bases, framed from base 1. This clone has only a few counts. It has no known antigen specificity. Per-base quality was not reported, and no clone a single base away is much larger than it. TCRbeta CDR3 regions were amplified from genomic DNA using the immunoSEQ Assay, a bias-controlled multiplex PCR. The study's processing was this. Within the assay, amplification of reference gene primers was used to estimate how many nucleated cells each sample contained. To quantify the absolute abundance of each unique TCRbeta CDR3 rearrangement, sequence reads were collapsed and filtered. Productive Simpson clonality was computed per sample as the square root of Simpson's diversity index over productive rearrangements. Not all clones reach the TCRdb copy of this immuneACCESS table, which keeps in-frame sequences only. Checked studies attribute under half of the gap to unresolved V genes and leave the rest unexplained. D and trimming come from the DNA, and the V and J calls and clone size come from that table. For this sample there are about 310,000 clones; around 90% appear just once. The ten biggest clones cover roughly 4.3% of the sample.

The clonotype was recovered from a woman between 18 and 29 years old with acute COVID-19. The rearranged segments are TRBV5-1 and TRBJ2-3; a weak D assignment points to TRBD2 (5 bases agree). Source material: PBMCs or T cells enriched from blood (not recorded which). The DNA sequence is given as TGCGCCAGCAGCTTGGTTGGCGGACCGGGGGATACGCAGTATTTT. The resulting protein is CASSLVGGPGDTQYF.